Presented here are 8 T cell receptor beta chains from one specimen sequenced in a study of post-analysis software for immune sequencing data. Researchers reported that TCR beta cDNA libraries carried unique molecular identifiers. MiXCR, run by TCRdb on the PCR reads, gives a single entry per CDR3 protein. Of roughly 800,000 distinct CDR3 sequences detected, roughly 50% appear once; the ten largest clones hold approximately 4.4%. The study's findings and limits: Among four to six TRBV segments more frequent in patients than controls were TRBV5-6, TRBV5-1 and TRBV20-1.

Their antigens are not known. The material sequenced was blood. These receptors originate from a girl aged 5-17 years with multiple sclerosis.

The genes are TRBV5-1 and TRBJ1-2, with 9 positions matching TRBD1. This CDR3 spans 19 amino acids. Germline-derived CDR1 and CDR2 are SGHRS and YFSETQ. V gave up 4 bases and J gave up 5 bases; unmatched junction bases: 21. The CDR3 DNA sequence: TGCGCCAGCAGCCATCCACAGGGACAGGGCCCTCTGACAACATATGGCTACACCTTC. It translates to CASSHPQGQGPLTTYGYTF.

V gene TRBV12-3 or TRBV12-4 combines with J gene TRBJ2-7, with TRBD1 as a possible D gene (6 bases). The CDR3 consists of 13 residues. V dropped 7 bases and J dropped 7 bases, with 17 bases sitting between them. The CDR3 sequence is CASTRREGGEQYF. The CDR3 DNA follows: TGTGCCAGCACCCGGAGAGAAGGGGGAGAGCAGTACTTC.

The CDR3 DNA reads TGCGCCAGCAGCTTGGAGAAAGGGTCAGGTAACACTGAAGCTTTCTTT. This translates into CASSLEKGSGNTEAFF. This chain uses TRBV5-1 with TRBJ1-1; no firm D call. CDR3 size: 16 residues. From germline, CDR1 is SGHRS and CDR2 YFSETQ. The V end lost 0 bases, the J end lost 2 bases, and 14 bases lay between the germline ends. The variable domain in full, completed from reference TRBV5-1 and TRBJ1-1, reads KAGVTQTPRYLIKTRGQQVTLSCSPISGHRSVSWYQQTPGQGLQFLFEYFSETQRNKGNFPGRFSGRQFSNSRSEMNVSTLELGDSALYLCASSLEKGSGNTEAFFGQGTRLTVV.

This clonotype showed up just a few times. The V gene is TRBV7-2, the J gene TRBJ2-1; no firm D call. V shed 1 base and J shed 0 bases, with 7 bases lying between them. The CDR3 length is 15 residues. Germline V gene data show CDR1 as SGHTA and CDR2 as FQGNSA. CDR3 amino acids: CASSLGVSSYNEQFF. The DNA for the CDR3 is TGTGCCAGCAGCTTAGGCGTGAGCTCCTACAATGAGCAGTTCTTC.

This rearrangement joins TRBV29-1 to TRBJ2-5; possible D gene TRBD1, 5 bases. Between the trimmed V and J ends, which lost 0 bases and 11 bases, there was a span of 19 bases. Germline CDR1 SQVTM, CDR2 ANQGSEA. The CDR3 loop spans 14 amino acids. The CDR3 bases are TGCAGCGTTGAAGATTTGGACACATCTGGTGAGCAGTACTTC. This codes for CSVEDLDTSGEQYF. Based on the CDR3 plus reference TRBV29-1 and TRBJ2-5, the full variable domain is SAVISQKPSRDICQRGTSLTIQCQVDSQVTMMFWYRQQPGQSLTLIATANQGSEATYESGFVIDKFPISRPNLTFSTLTVSNMSPEDSSIYLCSVEDLDTSGEQYFGPGTRLLVL.

This chain joins TRBV12-5 and TRBJ2-7; 8 positions agree with TRBD2. The CDR3 has 14 amino acids. From germline, CDR1 is LGHNT and CDR2 FRNRAP. V lost 5 bases, J lost 4 bases, and 7 bases stayed unmatched. CDR3 loop: CASGPDGGAYEQYF. The CDR3 nucleotides read TGTGCTAGTGGTCCCGACGGGGGGGCTTACGAGCAGTACTTC.

The rearrangement joins TRBV15 to TRBJ2-3; no clear D gene. The CDR3 has 11 residues. Per the germline V gene, CDR1 is LNHNV and CDR2 is YYDKDF (reference sequence). The V gene lost 6 bases and the J gene lost 2 bases, with 3 bases spanning the gap. In nucleotides, the CDR3 is TGTGCCACCAGGGACACAGATACGCAGTATTTT. As protein: CATRDTDTQYF.

This sequence joins TRBV6-6 and TRBJ2-3; no reliable D call. V gave up 2 bases and J gave up 6 bases, with 9 bases separating them. Germline V gene sequence: CDR1 MNHNY, CDR2 SVGAGI (reference sequence). The CDR3 spans 13 residues. Here the CDR3 DNA reads TGTGCCAGCAGTTACCCAAACGAGGATACGCAGTATTTT. As protein: CASSYPNEDTQYF.